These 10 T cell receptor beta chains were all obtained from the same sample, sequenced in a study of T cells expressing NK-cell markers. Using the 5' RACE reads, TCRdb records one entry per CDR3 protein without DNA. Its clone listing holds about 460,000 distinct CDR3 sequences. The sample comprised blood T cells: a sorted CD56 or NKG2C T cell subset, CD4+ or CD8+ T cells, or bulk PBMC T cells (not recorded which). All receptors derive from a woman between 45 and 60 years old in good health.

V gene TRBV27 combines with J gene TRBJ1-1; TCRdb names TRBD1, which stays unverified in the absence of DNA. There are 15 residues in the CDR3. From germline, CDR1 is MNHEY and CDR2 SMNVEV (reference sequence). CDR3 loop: CASSHRQQLNTEAFF.

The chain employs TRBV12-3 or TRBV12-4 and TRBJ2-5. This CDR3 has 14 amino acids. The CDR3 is CASRNRTNEETQYF.

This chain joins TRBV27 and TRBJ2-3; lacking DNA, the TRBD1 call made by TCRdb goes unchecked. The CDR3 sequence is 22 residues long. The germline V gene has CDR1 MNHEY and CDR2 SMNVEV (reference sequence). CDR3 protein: CASSLSNMLGHRRISSTDTQYF.

The CDR3 spells CASSESRGAGLNQPQHF. The genes are TRBV10-2 and TRBJ1-5; TCRdb's assignment of TRBD1 cannot be checked, as there is no DNA. CDR1 and CDR2 (germline): WSHSY, SAAADI. This CDR3 region has 17 residues.

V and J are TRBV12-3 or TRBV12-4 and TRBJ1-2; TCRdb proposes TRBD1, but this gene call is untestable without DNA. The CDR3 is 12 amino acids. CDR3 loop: CASSERGNGYTF.

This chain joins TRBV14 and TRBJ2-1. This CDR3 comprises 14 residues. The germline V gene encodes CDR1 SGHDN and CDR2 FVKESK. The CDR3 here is CASSRIPLAGEQFF. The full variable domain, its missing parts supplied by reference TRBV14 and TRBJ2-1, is EAGVTQFPSHSVIEKGQTVTLRCDPISGHDNLYWYRRVMGKEIKFLLHFVKESKQDESGMPNNRFLAERTGGTYSTLKVQPAELEDSGVYFCASSRIPLAGEQFFGPGTRLTVL.

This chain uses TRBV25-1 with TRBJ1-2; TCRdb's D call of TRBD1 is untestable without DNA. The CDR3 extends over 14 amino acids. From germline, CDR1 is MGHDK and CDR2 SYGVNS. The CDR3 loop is CASSARTGGAGYTF.

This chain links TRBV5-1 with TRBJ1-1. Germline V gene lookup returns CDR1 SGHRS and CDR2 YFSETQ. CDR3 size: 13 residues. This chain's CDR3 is CASSPAMESEAFF.

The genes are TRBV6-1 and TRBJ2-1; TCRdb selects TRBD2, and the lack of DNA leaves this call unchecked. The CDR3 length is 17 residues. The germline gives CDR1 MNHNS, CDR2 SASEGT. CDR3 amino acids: CASTRLPSASSYNEQFF.

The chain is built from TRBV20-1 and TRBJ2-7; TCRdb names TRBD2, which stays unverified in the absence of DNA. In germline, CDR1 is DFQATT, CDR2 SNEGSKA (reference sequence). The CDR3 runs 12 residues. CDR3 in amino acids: CSVSGRLGEQYF.